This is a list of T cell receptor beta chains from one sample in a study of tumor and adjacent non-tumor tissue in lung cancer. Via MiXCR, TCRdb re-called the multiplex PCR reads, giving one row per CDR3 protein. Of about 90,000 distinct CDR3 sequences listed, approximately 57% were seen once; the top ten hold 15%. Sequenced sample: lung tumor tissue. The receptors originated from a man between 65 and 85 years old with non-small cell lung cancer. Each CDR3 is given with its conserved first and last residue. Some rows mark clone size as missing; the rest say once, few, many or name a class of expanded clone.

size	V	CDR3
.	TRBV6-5	CASSLRAPEALAYSWANVLTF
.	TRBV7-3	CVSSSPGGAQYF
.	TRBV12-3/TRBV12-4	CASSSTLTGGPMQYF
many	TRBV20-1	CSARGTVREQFF
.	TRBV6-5	CASHRGSSYERYF
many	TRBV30	CACSSGGTDTQYF
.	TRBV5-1	CASNLGPRGTSGSTQYF
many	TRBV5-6	CASSQQGSDTQYF
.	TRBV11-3	CASSPRGWVQEIQYF
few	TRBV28	CASSFVGVQEETQYF
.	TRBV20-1	CIAGDHSYNEQFF
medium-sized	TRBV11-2	CASKSGRHNEQFF
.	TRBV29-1	CIVDSGTRDAQYF
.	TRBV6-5	CASCYGIISGANVLTF
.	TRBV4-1	CASSQSIAESFF
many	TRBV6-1	CASTSLGLAELFF
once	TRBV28	CASRYSGGSPYEQYF